These 25 T cell receptor beta chains share one sample of origin, sequenced in a study of post-analysis software for immune sequencing data. Presence of unique molecular identifiers characterized the TCR beta cDNA libraries. TCRdb itself ran the PCR reads through MiXCR, one entry per CDR3 protein. The repertoire has hundreds of thousands of distinct CDR3 sequences, around 40% of them found once; the top ten carry roughly 1.7%. Study results and limitations: Controls had lower frequencies than patients of about 5 TRBV segments, which included TRBV5-6, TRBV5-1 and TRBV20-1.

What these receptors recognize is not known. Sequencing was performed on blood. The receptors were sampled from a girl aged 5-17 years with multiple sclerosis.

Only one count was recorded for this clonotype. The rearrangement joins TRBV7-2 to TRBJ2-7, with D unresolved. Trimming removed 1 base at V and 6 bases at J, with 19 bases between. This CDR3 has 16 residues. Germline V gene lookup returns CDR1 SGHTA and CDR2 FQGNSA. The chain's CDR3 is CASSLESLTVGTEQYF. For the CDR3, the DNA is TGTGCCAGCAGCTTAGAATCCCTTACAGTGGGAACCGAGCAGTACTTC.

The chain joins TRBV12-3 or TRBV12-4 to TRBJ2-7; 9 bases align to TRBD1. Trimming cost V 5 bases and J 4 bases; bases outside gene matches: 9. The CDR3 covers 15 residues. For the CDR3, the DNA is TGTGCCAGCAGTCCTACAGGGGGCATAGTGTACGAGCAGTACTTC. Amino acids: CASSPTGGIVYEQYF.

This clonotype showed up many times. This sequence joins TRBV20-1 and TRBJ2-6, with 12 bases fitting TRBD2. This CDR3 has 16 residues. Losses at the gene ends were 4 bases for V and 0 bases for J; bases not matched to a gene: 1. CDR1 and CDR2 from the germline V gene are DFQATT and SNEGSKA (reference sequence). CDR3 amino acids: CSATTSGGSGANVLTF. The CDR3 DNA reads TGCAGTGCTACGACTAGCGGGGGCTCTGGGGCCAACGTCCTGACTTTC.

The chain joins TRBV5-1 to TRBJ1-4, with D hard to call. Trimming took 2 bases from V and 4 from J, leaving 6 bases between them. This CDR3 is built from 13 residues. Per germline, CDR1 SGHRS and CDR2 YFSETQ. The CDR3 loop is CASSFTINEKLFF. In nucleotides, the CDR3 is TGCGCCAGCAGCTTTACAATTAATGAAAAACTGTTTTTT.

This clonotype has a handful of counts. This chain links TRBV7-8 with TRBJ2-7; D perhaps matches TRBD1 (6 bases). The CDR3 consists of 15 residues. Trimming pared 0 bases from V and 1 base from J, leaving 10 bases between. CDR1 SGHVS and CDR2 FQNEAQ come from the germline V gene. The CDR3 DNA sequence: TGTGCCAGCAGCTTAGCCGGGACACCTTCCTACGAGCAGTACTTC. This encodes CASSLAGTPSYEQYF.

J is TRBJ2-3 and V is TRBV10-3, with unresolved D. The CDR3 length is 13 residues. Germline CDR1 ENHRY, CDR2 SYGVKD. Trimming shortened V by 3 bases and J by 0 bases, and 4 bases separated the two germline ends. The CDR3: CAISEGSTDTQYF. CDR3 sequence (DNA): TGTGCCATCAGTGAAGGGAGCACAGATACGCAGTATTTT.

The gene calls are TRBV12-3 or TRBV12-4 and TRBJ1-2, with D possibly TRBD1 on 5 matching bases. With 6 bases removed from V and 3 bases from J, the gap between germline ends came to 14 bases. The CDR3 sequence is 14 residues long. CDR3 loop: CASSRAGGDYGYTF. Written as DNA, the CDR3 is TGTGCCAGCAGCAGGGCGGGAGGGGACTATGGCTACACCTTC.

V usage is TRBV11-2 and J usage is TRBJ2-3; 8 nucleotides align to TRBD2. CDR1 is SGHAT and CDR2 is FQNNGV in the germline V gene. Trimming cost V 3 bases and J 6 bases; bases outside gene matches: 8. The length of the CDR3 is 15 residues. CDR3: CASSFQRGPQDTQYF. The CDR3 nucleotides read TGTGCCAGCAGCTTTCAGCGGGGGCCCCAGGATACGCAGTATTTT. Variable domain in full (rest from reference TRBV11-2 and TRBJ2-3): EAGVAQSPRYKIIEKRQSVAFWCNPISGHATLYWYQQILGQGPKLLIQFQNNGVVDDSQLPKDRFSAERLKGVDSTLKIQPAKLEDSAVYLCASSFQRGPQDTQYFGPGTRLTVL.

V usage is TRBV5-1 and J usage is TRBJ2-7; maybe TRBD1 (5 bases). The DNA end is more similar to TRBJ2-5, so the J call may be wrong. The germline gives CDR1 SGHRS, CDR2 YFSETQ. The CDR3 sequence is 13 residues long. The CDR3 DNA is TGCGCCAGCAGCTTCCAGGACACAGAGACCCAGTACTTC. Its translation: CASSFQDTETQYF.

This clonotype was picked up one time. The chain combines TRBV20-1 with TRBJ1-2; 9 bases match TRBD1. CDR3 length: 24 residues. The V and J ends lost 1 base and 0 bases, in that order; junction bases with no gene match: 30. Germline values: CDR1 DFQATT, CDR2 SNEGSKA (reference sequence). The CDR3 loop is CSARALDFKGQGMTTEETNYGYTF. CDR3 nucleotides: TGCAGTGCTAGAGCACTAGACTTTAAGGGACAGGGAATGACGACCGAAGAGACTAACTATGGCTACACCTTC.

The chain carries TRBV7-2 and TRBJ2-7, with D unresolved. This CDR3 is built from 12 residues. Germline V gene data show CDR1 as SGHTA and CDR2 as FQGNSA. Trimming shortened V by 5 bases and J by 0 bases, and 5 bases separated the two germline ends. CDR3 DNA sequence: TGTGCCAGCAGCAACCCCTCCTACGAGCAGTACTTC. It translates to CASSNPSYEQYF.

The V gene is TRBV5-1, the J gene TRBJ2-7; 7 positions match TRBD2. The length of the CDR3 is 15 residues. The V gene end was trimmed by 3 bases and the J gene end by 4 bases; junction bases not matched to a gene: 10. The germline CDR1 and CDR2 sequences are SGHRS and YFSETQ. The CDR3 bases are TGCGCCAGCAGCTCCGGGGGGACCCTAGCGTACGAGCAGTACTTC. Translated: CASSSGGTLAYEQYF. The full variable domain, rest sourced from reference TRBV5-1 and TRBJ2-7, is KAGVTQTPRYLIKTRGQQVTLSCSPISGHRSVSWYQQTPGQGLQFLFEYFSETQRNKGNFPGRFSGRQFSNSRSEMNVSTLELGDSALYLCASSSGGTLAYEQYFGPGTRLTVT.

This clonotype has only a few counts. V and J are TRBV12-3 or TRBV12-4 and TRBJ2-3; D unclear. V was shortened by 6 bases and J by 4 bases, with 8 bases between the two germline ends. This CDR3 has 12 amino acids. The CDR3 protein is CASSPIADTQYF. The CDR3 region has the DNA TGTGCCAGCAGCCCAATCGCAGATACGCAGTATTTT.

Worth noting for this clonotype: A read error is possible here, since a much larger clone lies one base away. The V gene is TRBV12-3 or TRBV12-4, the J gene TRBJ2-7; 10 nucleotides align to TRBD1. CDR3 length equals 13 residues. With 6 bases clipped from V and 6 bases from J, the junction kept 5 bases outside the gene matches. The CDR3 protein is CASRGRTGGEQYF. DNA of the CDR3: TGTGCCAGCAGGGGCCGGACAGGGGGCGAGCAGTACTTC.

The genes are TRBV5-1 and TRBJ2-2; D could derive from TRBD1 or TRBD2 (5 bases each). Germline V gene lookup returns CDR1 SGHRS and CDR2 YFSETQ. V lost 4 bases, J lost 2 bases, and 15 bases lay in between. CDR3 size: 16 residues. In DNA form, the CDR3 reads TGCGCCAGCAGCGGCGACCGGGACCCTAACACCGGGGAGCTGTTTTTT. This encodes CASSGDRDPNTGELFF. Full variable domain (rest looked up from reference TRBV5-1 and TRBJ2-2): KAGVTQTPRYLIKTRGQQVTLSCSPISGHRSVSWYQQTPGQGLQFLFEYFSETQRNKGNFPGRFSGRQFSNSRSEMNVSTLELGDSALYLCASSGDRDPNTGELFFGEGSRLTVL.

J is TRBJ2-7 and V is TRBV5-6, with 8 bases fitting TRBD2. CDR1 is SGHDT, CDR2 YYEEEE, per germline. This CDR3 contains 14 residues. J gave up 3 bases and V 4 bases, and 6 bases lay outside the gene matches. CDR3: CASSRGGQNYEQYF. The DNA of the CDR3 is TGTGCCAGCAGCCGGGGGGGACAAAACTACGAGCAGTACTTC.

This clonotype occurred a few times. The chain uses TRBV5-1 and TRBJ2-1; 7 nucleotides line up with TRBD1. With 2 bases clipped from V and 8 bases from J, the junction kept 4 bases outside the gene matches. Germline-derived CDR1 and CDR2 are SGHRS and YFSETQ. The CDR3 contains 13 residues. The CDR3 sequence: CASSLGQVDEQFF. The CDR3 nucleotides read TGCGCCAGCAGCTTAGGACAGGTTGATGAGCAGTTCTTC. The variable domain in full, completed from reference TRBV5-1 and TRBJ2-1, reads KAGVTQTPRYLIKTRGQQVTLSCSPISGHRSVSWYQQTPGQGLQFLFEYFSETQRNKGNFPGRFSGRQFSNSRSEMNVSTLELGDSALYLCASSLGQVDEQFFGPGTRLTVL.

V and J are TRBV2 and TRBJ2-3; D uncertain. Trimming removed 5 bases at V and 8 bases at J, with 8 bases between. The CDR3 covers 11 residues. Germline values: CDR1 SNHLY, CDR2 FYNNEI. The CDR3 loop is CASSNRATQYF. CDR3 sequence (DNA): TGTGCCAGCAGTAATCGAGCTACGCAGTATTTT.

V gene TRBV7-9 combines with J gene TRBJ1-1, with D maybe TRBD1 (5 bases). Germline loops: CDR1 SEHNR, CDR2 FQNEAQ (reference sequence). Deletions cut 5 bases from V and 3 bases from J, with 16 bases between. The CDR3 extends over 15 amino acids. CDR3 DNA sequence: TGTGCCAGCAGCGTCTTGGGGCCCGAGGACACTGAAGCTTTCTTT. It yields the protein CASSVLGPEDTEAFF.

The V call is TRBV7-8, the J call TRBJ2-3; TRBD2 aligns across 7 bases. V was pared by 1 base and J by 7 bases, with 5 bases of the junction left unmatched. This CDR3 is built from 14 residues. The V gene's germline CDR1 is SGHVS and CDR2 FQNEAQ. For the CDR3, the DNA is TGTGCCAGCAGCTTAGGGTTGACTAGCAATACGCAGTATTTT. Amino acid sequence: CASSLGLTSNTQYF.

The rearrangement joins TRBV5-1 to TRBJ2-1; D is possibly TRBD2 (6 bases). V was trimmed by 2 bases and J by 6 bases, leaving 18 bases between them. The CDR3 has 16 amino acids. The germline V gene encodes CDR1 SGHRS and CDR2 YFSETQ. DNA of the CDR3: TGCGCCAGCAGCTTCAAGACTAGGGAGCGTCGCAATGAGCAGTTCTTC. As protein: CASSFKTRERRNEQFF.

In DNA, the CDR3 is TGCAGTGCTAGAAAGACACAAGAGACCCAGTACTTC. Encoded protein: CSARKTQETQYF. The gene calls are TRBV20-1 and TRBJ2-5; D call uncertain. Between the trimmed V and J ends, which lost 2 bases and 2 bases, there was a span of 6 bases. The CDR3 extends over 12 amino acids. Germline CDR1 is DFQATT and CDR2 is SNEGSKA (reference sequence).

The chain couples TRBV11-3 to TRBJ2-3; D unresolved. The CDR3 covers 14 residues. Germline CDR1 and CDR2: SGHNT and YENEEA. Trimming shortened V by 1 base and J by 8 bases, and 13 bases separated the two germline ends. Here the CDR3 reads CASSLGMGMATQYF. In nucleotides, the CDR3 is TGTGCCAGCAGCTTAGGAATGGGGATGGCTACGCAGTATTTT. Variable domain in full (rest from reference TRBV11-3 and TRBJ2-3): EAGVVQSPRYKIIEKKQPVAFWCNPISGHNTLYWYLQNLGQGPELLIRYENEEAVDDSQLPKDRFSAERLKGVDSTLKIQPAELGDSAVYLCASSLGMGMATQYFGPGTRLTVL.

This clonotype has just a few counts. The chain links TRBV6-5 to TRBJ2-7; 11 bases fit TRBD1. The CDR3 covers 17 residues. Germline V gives CDR1 MNHEY, CDR2 SVGAGI. The V and J ends lost 4 bases and 3 bases, in that order; junction bases with no gene match: 11. The CDR3 DNA follows: TGTGCCAGCAGTTCCTCCTCACGGACAGGGGGCCTCTACGAGCAGTACTTC. The encoded protein is CASSSSSRTGGLYEQYF.

The chain recombines TRBV20-1 with TRBJ2-1, with 9 bases that match TRBD1. The J call may be mistaken, given a closer DNA end match to TRBJ2-7. The CDR3 runs 15 residues. CDR1 is DFQATT and CDR2 is SNEGSKA in the germline V gene (reference sequence). Here the CDR3 reads CSPTGGLGANNEQYF. CDR3 sequence (DNA): TGCAGTCCTACAGGGGGCCTAGGGGCAAACAATGAGCAGTACTTC.